The clone carrying this T cell receptor (beta chain) was picked up many times. This record comes from a study of neurological immune-mediated disorders. Time point given: longitudinal time-point 3. Unsorted libraries were derived from 2 million PBMCs stored at -80 C. One entry per CDR3 protein, called by TCRdb with MiXCR from the 5' RACE reads. Here the sample spans 43,000 or so distinct CDR3 sequences, approximately 12% being singletons. Sequenced sample: PBMCs. The sequence came from a man aged 30-40 years in good health.

This CDR3 reads CASSLRDRLSYEQYF. The CDR3 region has the DNA TGTGCCAGCAGCTTAAGGGACAGACTTTCCTACGAGCAGTACTTC. V and J are TRBV7-9 and TRBJ2-7; 7 bases are shared with TRBD1. With 2 bases clipped from V and 1 base from J, the junction kept 5 bases outside the gene matches. The germline CDR1 and CDR2 sequences are SEHNR and FQNEAQ (reference sequence). The CDR3 is made up of 15 amino acids.